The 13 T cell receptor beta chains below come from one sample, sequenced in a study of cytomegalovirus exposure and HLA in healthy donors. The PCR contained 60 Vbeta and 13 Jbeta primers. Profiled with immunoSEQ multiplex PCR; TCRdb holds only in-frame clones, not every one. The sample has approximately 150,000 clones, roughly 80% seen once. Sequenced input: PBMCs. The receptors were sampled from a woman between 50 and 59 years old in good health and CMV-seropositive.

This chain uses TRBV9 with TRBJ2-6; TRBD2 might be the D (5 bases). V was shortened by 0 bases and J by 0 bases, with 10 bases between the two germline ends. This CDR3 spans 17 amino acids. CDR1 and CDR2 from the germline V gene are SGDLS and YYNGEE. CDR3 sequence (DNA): TGTGCCAGCAGCGTAGACCCGGGGAGCTCTGGGGCCAACGTCCTGACTTTC. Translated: CASSVDPGSSGANVLTF.

The CDR3 sequence: CASRNRRGNEQYF. CDR3 nucleotide sequence: TGTGCCAGCAGGAACAGGAGGGGAAACGAGCAGTACTTC. The genes are TRBV6-5 and TRBJ2-5; a possible D gene is TRBD2 (6 bases). The J call may be in error: the DNA end matches TRBJ2-7 better. Per the germline V gene, CDR1 is MNHEY and CDR2 is SVGAGI. The CDR3 is made up of 13 amino acids.

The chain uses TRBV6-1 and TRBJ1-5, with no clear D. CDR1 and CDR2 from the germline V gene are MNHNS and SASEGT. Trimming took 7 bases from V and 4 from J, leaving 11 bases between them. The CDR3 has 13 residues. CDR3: CASKEVSNQPQHF. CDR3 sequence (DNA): TGTGCCAGCAAGGAGGTTTCGAATCAGCCCCAGCATTTT.

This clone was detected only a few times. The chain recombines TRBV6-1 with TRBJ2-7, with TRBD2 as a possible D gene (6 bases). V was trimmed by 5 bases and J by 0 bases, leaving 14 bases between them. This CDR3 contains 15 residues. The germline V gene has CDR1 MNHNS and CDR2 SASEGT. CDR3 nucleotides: TGTGCCAGCAGTAATAGCGGAGGGCACTCCTACGAGCAGTACTTC. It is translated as CASSNSGGHSYEQYF.

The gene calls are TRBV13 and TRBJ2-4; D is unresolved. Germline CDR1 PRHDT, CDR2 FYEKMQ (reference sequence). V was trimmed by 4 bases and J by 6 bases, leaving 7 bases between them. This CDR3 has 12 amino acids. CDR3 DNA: TGTGCCAGCAGCTCCGGGTCAAACATTCAGTACTTC. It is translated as CASSSGSNIQYF.

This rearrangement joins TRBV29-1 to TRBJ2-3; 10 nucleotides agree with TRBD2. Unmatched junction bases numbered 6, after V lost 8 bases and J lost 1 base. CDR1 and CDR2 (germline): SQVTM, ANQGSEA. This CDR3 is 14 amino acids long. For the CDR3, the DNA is TGCAGCAAAACAGCGGGGGGGCGCACAGATACGCAGTATTTT. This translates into CSKTAGGRTDTQYF.

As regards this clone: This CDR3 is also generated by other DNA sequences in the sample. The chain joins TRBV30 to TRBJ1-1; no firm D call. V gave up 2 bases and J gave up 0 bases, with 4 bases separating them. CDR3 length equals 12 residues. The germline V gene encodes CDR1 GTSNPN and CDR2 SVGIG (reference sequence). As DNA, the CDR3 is TGTGCCTGGAGTCCGGTGAACACTGAAGCTTTCTTT. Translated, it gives CAWSPVNTEAFF.

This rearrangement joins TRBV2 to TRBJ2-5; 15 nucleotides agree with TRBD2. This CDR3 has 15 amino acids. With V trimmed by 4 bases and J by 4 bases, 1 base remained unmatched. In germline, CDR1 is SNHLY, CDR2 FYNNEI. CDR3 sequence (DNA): TGTGCCAGCAGTGGGACTAGCGGGAGGGGAGAGACCCAGTACTTC. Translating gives CASSGTSGRGETQYF.

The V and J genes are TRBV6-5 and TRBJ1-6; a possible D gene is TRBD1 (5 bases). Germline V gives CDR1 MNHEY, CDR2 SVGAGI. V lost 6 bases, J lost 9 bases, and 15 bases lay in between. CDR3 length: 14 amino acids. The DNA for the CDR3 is TGTGCCAGCAGCCTCGCCAGGGAAACTTCACCCCTCCACTTT. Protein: CASSLARETSPLHF.

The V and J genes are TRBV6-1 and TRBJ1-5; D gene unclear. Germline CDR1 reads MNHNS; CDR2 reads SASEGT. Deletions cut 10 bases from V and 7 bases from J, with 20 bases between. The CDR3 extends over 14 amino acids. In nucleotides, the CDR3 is TGTGCCACCGCCCCAGCCAGCAGCGGACAGCCCCAGCATTTT. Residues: CATAPASSGQPQHF.

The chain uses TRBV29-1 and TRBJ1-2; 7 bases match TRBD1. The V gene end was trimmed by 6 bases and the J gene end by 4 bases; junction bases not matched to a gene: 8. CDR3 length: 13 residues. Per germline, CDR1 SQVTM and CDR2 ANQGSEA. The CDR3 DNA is TGCAGCGTCGCCCGGGACAGCTCCTATGGCTACACCTTC. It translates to CSVARDSSYGYTF.

The CDR3 sequence is CASSLERVYNEQFF. CDR3 bases: TGTGCCAGCAGCCTAGAGCGGGTCTACAATGAGCAGTTCTTC. This chain links TRBV5-4 with TRBJ2-1; possible D gene TRBD2, 6 bases. V shed 4 bases and J shed 3 bases, with 11 bases lying between them. Looked up from germline, CDR1 is SGHNT and CDR2 is YYREEE (reference sequence). This CDR3 has 14 amino acids.

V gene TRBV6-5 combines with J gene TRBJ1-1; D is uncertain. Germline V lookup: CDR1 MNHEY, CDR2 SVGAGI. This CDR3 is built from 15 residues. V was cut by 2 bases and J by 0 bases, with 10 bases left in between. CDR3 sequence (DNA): TGTGCCAGCAGTTACGGCCTGGAGATGAACACTGAAGCTTTCTTT. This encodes CASSYGLEMNTEAFF.